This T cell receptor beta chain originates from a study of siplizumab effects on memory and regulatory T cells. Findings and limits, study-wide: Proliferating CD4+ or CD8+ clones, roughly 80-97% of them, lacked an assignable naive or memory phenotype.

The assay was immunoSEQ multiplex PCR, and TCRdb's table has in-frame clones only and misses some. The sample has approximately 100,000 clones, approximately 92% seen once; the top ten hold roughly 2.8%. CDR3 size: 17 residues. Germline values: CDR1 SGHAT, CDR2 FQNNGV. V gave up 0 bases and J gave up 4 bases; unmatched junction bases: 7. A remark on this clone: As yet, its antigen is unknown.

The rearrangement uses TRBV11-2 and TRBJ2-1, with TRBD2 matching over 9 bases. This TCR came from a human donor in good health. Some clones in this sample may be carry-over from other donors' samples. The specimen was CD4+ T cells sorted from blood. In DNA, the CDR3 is TGTGCCAGCAGCTTAGATGGGGCGGGAGGGCGTTACAATGAGCAGTTCTTC. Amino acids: CASSLDGAGGRYNEQFF. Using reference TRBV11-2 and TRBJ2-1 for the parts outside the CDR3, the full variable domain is EAGVAQSPRYKIIEKRQSVAFWCNPISGHATLYWYQQILGQGPKLLIQFQNNGVVDDSQLPKDRFSAERLKGVDSTLKIQPAKLEDSAVYLCASSLDGAGGRYNEQFFGPGTRLTVL.